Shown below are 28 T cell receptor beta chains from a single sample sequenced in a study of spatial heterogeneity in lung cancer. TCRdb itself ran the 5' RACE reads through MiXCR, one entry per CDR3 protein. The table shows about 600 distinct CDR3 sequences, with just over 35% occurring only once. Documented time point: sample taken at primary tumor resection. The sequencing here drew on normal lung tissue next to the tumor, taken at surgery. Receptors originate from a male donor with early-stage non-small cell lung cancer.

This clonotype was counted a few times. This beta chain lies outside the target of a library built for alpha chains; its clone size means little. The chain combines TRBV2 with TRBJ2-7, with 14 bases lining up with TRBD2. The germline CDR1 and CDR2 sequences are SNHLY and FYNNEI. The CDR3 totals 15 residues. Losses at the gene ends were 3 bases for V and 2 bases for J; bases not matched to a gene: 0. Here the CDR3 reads CASSEGLAGAYEQYF. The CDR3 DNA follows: TGTGCCAGCAGTGAGGGACTAGCGGGAGCCTACGAGCAGTACTTC.

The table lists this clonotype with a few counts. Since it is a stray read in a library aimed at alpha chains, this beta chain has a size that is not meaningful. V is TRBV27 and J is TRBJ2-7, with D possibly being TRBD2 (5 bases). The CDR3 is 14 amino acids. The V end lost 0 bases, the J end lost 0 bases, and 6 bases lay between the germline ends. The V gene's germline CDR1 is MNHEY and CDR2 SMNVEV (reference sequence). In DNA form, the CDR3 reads TGTGCCAGCAGTTTATCGGAGGTCTCCTACGAGCAGTACTTC. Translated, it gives CASSLSEVSYEQYF.

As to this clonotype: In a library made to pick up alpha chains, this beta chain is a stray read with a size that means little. The CDR3 sequence is CSARDPHRGDNEQFF. In nucleotides, the CDR3 is TGCAGTGCTAGAGATCCTCACAGGGGCGACAATGAGCAGTTCTTC. This sequence joins TRBV20-1 and TRBJ2-1; 7 bases match TRBD1. The CDR3 totals 15 residues. V was pared by 0 bases and J by 5 bases, with 7 bases of the junction left unmatched. Germline V gene lookup returns CDR1 DFQATT and CDR2 SNEGSKA (reference sequence).

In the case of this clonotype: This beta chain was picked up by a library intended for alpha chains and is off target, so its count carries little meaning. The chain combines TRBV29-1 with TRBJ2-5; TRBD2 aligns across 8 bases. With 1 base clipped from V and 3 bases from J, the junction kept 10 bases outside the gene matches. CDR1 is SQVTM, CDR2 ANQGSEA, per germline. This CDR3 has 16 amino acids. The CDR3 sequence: CSVEGTSTLIKETQYF. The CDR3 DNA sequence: TGCAGCGTTGAAGGGACTAGCACCTTAATTAAAGAGACCCAGTACTTC. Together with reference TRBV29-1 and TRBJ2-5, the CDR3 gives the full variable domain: SAVISQKPSRDICQRGTSLTIQCQVDSQVTMMFWYRQQPGQSLTLIATANQGSEATYESGFVIDKFPISRPNLTFSTLTVSNMSPEDSSIYLCSVEGTSTLIKETQYFGPGTRLLVL.

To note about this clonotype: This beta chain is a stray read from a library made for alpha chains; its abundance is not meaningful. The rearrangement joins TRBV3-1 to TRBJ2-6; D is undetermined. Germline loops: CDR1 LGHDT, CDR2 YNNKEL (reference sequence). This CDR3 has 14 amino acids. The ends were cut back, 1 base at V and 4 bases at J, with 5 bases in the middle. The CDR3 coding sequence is TGTGCCAGCAGCCAAGTCCGGGGGGCCAACGTCCTGACTTTC. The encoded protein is CASSQVRGANVLTF.

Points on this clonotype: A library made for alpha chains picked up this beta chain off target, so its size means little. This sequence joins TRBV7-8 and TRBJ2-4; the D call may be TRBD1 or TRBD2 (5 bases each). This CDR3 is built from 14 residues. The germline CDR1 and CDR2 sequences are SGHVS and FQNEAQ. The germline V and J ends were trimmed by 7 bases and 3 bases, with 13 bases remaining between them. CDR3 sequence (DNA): TGTGCCAGCACCCTGGGGGATAACAAAAACATTCAGTACTTC. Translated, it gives CASTLGDNKNIQYF.

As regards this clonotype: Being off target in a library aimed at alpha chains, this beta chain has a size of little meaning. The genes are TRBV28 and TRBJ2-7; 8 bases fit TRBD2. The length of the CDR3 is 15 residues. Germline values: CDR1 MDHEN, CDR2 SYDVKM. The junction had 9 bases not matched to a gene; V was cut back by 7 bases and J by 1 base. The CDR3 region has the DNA TGTGCCAGCACTCCCGGGGGGGCGGATTCCTACGAGCAGTACTTC. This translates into CASTPGGADSYEQYF.

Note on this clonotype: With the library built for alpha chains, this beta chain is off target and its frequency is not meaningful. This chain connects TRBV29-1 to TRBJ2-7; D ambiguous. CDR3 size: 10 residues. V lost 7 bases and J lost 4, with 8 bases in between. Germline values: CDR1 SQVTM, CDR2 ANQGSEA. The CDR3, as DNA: TGCAGCGCCCGAGAGTACGAGCAGTACTTC. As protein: CSAREYEQYF.

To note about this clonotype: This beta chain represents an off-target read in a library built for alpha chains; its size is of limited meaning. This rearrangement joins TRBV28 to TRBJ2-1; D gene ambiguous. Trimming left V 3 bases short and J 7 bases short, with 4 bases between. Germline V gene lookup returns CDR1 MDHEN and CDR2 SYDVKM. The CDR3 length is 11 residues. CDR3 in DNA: TGTGCCAGCAGTTTTAGGAATGAGCAGTTCTTC. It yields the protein CASSFRNEQFF.

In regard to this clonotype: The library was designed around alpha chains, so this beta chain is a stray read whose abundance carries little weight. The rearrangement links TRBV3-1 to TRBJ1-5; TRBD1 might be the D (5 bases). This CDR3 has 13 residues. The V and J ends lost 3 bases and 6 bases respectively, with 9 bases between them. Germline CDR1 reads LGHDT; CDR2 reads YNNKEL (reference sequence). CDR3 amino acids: CASSQGVAQPQHF. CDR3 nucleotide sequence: TGTGCCAGCAGCCAGGGGGTTGCTCAGCCCCAGCATTTT.

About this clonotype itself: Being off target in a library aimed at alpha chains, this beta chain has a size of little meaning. CDR3: CASSPRGSYNEQFF. The CDR3 bases are TGTGCCAGCAGTCCAAGGGGCTCCTACAATGAGCAGTTCTTC. The rearrangement links TRBV27 to TRBJ2-1; possible D gene TRBD1, 5 bases. Germline V lookup: CDR1 MNHEY, CDR2 SMNVEV (reference sequence). The CDR3 is made up of 14 amino acids. The V end was cut by 5 bases, the J end by 0 bases, with 8 bases between.

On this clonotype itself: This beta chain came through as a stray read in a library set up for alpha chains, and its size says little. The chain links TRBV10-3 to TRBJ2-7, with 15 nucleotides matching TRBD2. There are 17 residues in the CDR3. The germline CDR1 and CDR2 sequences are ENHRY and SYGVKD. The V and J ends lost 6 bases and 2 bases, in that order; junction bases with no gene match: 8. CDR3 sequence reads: CAIRQGLAGGTPYEQYF. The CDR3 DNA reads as TGTGCCATCAGGCAGGGACTAGCGGGAGGAACTCCCTACGAGCAGTACTTC.

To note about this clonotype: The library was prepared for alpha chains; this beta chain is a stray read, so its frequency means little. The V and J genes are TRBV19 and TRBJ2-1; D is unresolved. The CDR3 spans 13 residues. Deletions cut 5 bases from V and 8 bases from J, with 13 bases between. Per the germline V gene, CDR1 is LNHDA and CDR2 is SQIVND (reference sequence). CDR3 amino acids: CASSRQAPDEQFF. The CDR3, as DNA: TGTGCCAGTAGTCGCCAGGCCCCCGATGAGCAGTTCTTC. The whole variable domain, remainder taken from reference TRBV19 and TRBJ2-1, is DGGITQSPKYLFRKEGQNVTLSCEQNLNHDAMYWYRQDPGQGLRLIYYSQIVNDFQKGDIAEGYSVSREKKESFPLTVTSAQKNPTAFYLCASSRQAPDEQFFGPGTRLTVL.

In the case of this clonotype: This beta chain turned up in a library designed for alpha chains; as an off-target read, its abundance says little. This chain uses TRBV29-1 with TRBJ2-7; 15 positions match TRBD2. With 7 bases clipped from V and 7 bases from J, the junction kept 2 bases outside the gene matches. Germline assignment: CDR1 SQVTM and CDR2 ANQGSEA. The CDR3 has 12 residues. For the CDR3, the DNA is TGCAGCGGGGGACTAGCGGGAGGTGAGCAGTACTTC. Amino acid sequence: CSGGLAGGEQYF.

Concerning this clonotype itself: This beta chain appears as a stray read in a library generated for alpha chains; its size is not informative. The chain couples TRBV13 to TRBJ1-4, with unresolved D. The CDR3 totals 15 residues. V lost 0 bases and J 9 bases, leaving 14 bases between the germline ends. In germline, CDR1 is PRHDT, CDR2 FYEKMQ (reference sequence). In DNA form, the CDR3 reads TGTGCCAGCAGCTTAGGCCTAGGTGGCGGTCAAAAACTGTTTTTT. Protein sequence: CASSLGLGGGQKLFF.

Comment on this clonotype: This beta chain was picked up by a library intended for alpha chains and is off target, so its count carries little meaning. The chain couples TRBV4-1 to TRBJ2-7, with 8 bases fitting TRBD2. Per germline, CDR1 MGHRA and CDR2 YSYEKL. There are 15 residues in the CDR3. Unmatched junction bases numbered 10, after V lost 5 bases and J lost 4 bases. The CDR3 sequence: CASSAIAGTWYEQYF. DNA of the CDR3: TGCGCCAGCAGCGCCATAGCGGGAACTTGGTACGAGCAGTACTTC.

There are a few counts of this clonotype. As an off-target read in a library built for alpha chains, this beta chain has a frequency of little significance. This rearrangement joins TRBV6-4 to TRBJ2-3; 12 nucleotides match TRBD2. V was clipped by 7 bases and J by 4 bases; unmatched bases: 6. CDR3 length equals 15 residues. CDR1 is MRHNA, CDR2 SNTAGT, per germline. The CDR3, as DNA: TGTGCCAGCATGCGACTAGCGGGAGTCTCAGATACGCAGTATTTT. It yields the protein CASMRLAGVSDTQYF.

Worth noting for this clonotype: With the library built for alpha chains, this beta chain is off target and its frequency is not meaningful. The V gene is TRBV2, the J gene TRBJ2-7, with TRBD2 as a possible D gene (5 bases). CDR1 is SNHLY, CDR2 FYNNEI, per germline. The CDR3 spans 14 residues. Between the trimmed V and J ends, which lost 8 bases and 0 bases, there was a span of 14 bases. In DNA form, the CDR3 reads TGTGCCAGCTATATAAGCGGAACCTCCTACGAGCAGTACTTC. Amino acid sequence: CASYISGTSYEQYF.

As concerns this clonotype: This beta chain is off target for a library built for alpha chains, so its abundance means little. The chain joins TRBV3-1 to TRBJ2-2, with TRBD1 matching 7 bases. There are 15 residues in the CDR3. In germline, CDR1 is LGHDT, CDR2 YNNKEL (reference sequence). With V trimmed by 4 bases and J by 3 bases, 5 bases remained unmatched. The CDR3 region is CASSRRQGDTGELFF. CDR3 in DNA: TGTGCCAGCAGCCGAAGACAGGGTGACACCGGGGAGCTGTTTTTT.

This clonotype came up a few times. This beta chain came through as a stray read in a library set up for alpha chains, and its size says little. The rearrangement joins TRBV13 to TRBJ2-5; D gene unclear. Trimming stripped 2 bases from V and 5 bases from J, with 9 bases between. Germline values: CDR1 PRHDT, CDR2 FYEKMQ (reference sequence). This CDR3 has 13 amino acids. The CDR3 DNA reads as TGTGCCAGCAGCTTAAACGGAGAGGAGACCCAGTACTTC. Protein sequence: CASSLNGEETQYF.

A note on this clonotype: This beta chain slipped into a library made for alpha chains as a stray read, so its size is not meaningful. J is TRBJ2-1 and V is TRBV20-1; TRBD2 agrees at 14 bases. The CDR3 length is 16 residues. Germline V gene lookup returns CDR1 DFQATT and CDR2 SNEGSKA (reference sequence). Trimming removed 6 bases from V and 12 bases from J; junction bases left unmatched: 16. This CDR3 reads CSAPRGTSGRQDGQFF. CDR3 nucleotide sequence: TGCAGTGCCCCGAGGGGGACTAGCGGGAGACAGGACGGGCAGTTCTTC.

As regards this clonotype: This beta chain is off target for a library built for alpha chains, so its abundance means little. The CDR3 DNA is TGCGCCAGCAGCTTCTGGGACAGGACCTACGAGCAGTACTTC. It translates to CASSFWDRTYEQYF. J is TRBJ2-7 and V is TRBV5-1; 8 bases agree with TRBD1. Germline CDR1 reads SGHRS; CDR2 reads YFSETQ. This CDR3 has 14 amino acids. V was clipped by 2 bases and J by 2 bases; unmatched bases: 3.

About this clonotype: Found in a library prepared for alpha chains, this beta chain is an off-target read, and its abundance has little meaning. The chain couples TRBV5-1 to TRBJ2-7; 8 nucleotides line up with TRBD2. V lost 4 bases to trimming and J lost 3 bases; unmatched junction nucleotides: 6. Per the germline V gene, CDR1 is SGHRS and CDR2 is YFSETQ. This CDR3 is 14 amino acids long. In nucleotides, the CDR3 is TGCGCCAGCAGCCTGGGGGGACTAGTCTACGAGCAGTACTTC. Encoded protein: CASSLGGLVYEQYF.

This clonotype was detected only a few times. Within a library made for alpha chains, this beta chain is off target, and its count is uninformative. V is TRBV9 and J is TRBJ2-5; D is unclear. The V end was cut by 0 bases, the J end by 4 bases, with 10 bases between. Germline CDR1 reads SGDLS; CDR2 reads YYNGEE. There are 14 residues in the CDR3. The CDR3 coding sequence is TGTGCCAGCAGCGTAGACCCAGACGTAGAGACCCAGTACTTC. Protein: CASSVDPDVETQYF.

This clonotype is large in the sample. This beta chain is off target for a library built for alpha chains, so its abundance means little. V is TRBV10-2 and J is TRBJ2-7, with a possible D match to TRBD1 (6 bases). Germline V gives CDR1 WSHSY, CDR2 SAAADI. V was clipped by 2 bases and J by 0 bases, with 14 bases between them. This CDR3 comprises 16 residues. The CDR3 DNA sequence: TGCGCCAGCAGTGAGAGGGGGTACGTGAGCTCCTACGAGCAGTACTTC. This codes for CASSERGYVSSYEQYF.

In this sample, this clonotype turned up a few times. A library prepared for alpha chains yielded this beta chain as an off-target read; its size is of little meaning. The CDR3: CASSLATGDSTDTQYF. CDR3 nucleotide sequence: TGTGCCAGCAGCTTAGCGACGGGGGATAGCACAGATACGCAGTATTTT. This chain uses TRBV7-6 with TRBJ2-3, with TRBD2 as a possible D gene (6 bases). The germline CDR1 and CDR2 sequences are SGHVS and FNYEAQ. Between the trimmed V and J ends, which lost 0 bases and 0 bases, there was a span of 10 bases. The CDR3 is 16 amino acids. Combining the CDR3 with reference TRBV7-6 and TRBJ2-3 gives the whole variable domain GAGVSQSPRYKVTKRGQDVALRCDPISGHVSLYWYRQALGQGPEFLTYFNYEAQQDKSGLPNDRFSAERPEGSISTLTIQRTEQRDSAMYRCASSLATGDSTDTQYFGPGTRLTVL.

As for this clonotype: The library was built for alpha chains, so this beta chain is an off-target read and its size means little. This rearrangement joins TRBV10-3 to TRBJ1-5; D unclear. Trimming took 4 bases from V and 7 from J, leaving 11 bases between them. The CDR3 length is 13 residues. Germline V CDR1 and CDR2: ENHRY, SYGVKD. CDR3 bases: TGTGCCATCAGTGGGGAAGGGAGCCAGCCCCAGCATTTT. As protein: CAISGEGSQPQHF.

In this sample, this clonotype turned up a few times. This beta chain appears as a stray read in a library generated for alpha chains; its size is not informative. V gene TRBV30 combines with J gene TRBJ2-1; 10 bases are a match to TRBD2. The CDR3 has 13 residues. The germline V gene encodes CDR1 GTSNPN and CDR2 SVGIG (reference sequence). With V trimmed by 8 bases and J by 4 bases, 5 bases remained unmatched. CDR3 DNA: TGTGCCCCAGGACTAGCGGATTACAATGAGCAGTTCTTC. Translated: CAPGLADYNEQFF.